Each of the 14 T cell receptor beta chains below was sequenced from the same sample in a study of blood T cell repertoires in COVID-19. Profiling relied on immunoSEQ multiplex PCR, and the TCRdb table lists in-frame clones only, not all of them. The sample has under 25,000 clones; roughly 73% are singletons. Material: peripheral blood. These TCRs come from a human donor in a cohort sampled during active or convalescent COVID-19.

This chain uses TRBV7-2 with TRBJ2-7; perhaps TRBD2 as D (6 bases). This CDR3 is 14 amino acids long. Deletions cut 4 bases from V and 2 bases from J, with 12 bases between. CDR1 and CDR2 (germline): SGHTA, FQGNSA. In DNA, the CDR3 is TGTGCCAGCAGCTCGGGCAGACTAGCCTACGAGCAGTACTTC. This translates into CASSSGRLAYEQYF.

The V gene is TRBV7-9, the J gene TRBJ2-7, with 7 bases identical to TRBD1. With V trimmed by 5 bases and J by 4 bases, 5 bases remained unmatched. The germline V gene encodes CDR1 SEHNR and CDR2 FQNEAQ (reference sequence). The CDR3 runs 13 residues. CDR3 nucleotide sequence: TGTGCCAGCAGCCCCACGACAGGGTACGAGCAGTACGTC. Translated, it gives CASSPTTGYEQYV.

This chain links TRBV9 with TRBJ2-1, with 7 bases lining up with TRBD2. The junction had 11 bases not matched to a gene; V was cut back by 0 bases and J by 5 bases. The CDR3 is 17 amino acids. Germline-derived CDR1 and CDR2 are SGDLS and YYNGEE. The DNA for the CDR3 is TGTGCCAGCAGCGTAGGTTCAGGCGGCGGGGGAAACAATGAGCAGTTCTTC. Translating gives CASSVGSGGGGNNEQFF.

V is TRBV2 and J is TRBJ1-2; tentatively, D is TRBD1 (6 bases). This CDR3 contains 14 residues. V was clipped by 1 base and J by 8 bases, with 14 bases between them. Per germline, CDR1 SNHLY and CDR2 FYNNEI. The CDR3 region has the DNA TGTGCCAGCAGTGAAGGGACAGCCAAACCCGGCTACACCTTC. This translates into CASSEGTAKPGYTF.

The chain has TRBV6-2 or TRBV6-3 and TRBJ2-1; TRBD2 matches 9 bases. Trimming at V came to 4 bases and at J to 7 bases, leaving 17 bases not matched to a gene. CDR1 is MNHEY, CDR2 SVGEGT, per germline. CDR3 length equals 18 residues. The CDR3 spells CASSLWDSGGHELNEQFF. The CDR3 DNA reads as TGTGCCAGCAGTTTGTGGGATAGCGGGGGACACGAACTGAATGAGCAGTTCTTC.

V usage is TRBV6-2 or TRBV6-3 and J usage is TRBJ1-1, with 9 bases aligning to TRBD1. Germline CDR1 MNHEY, CDR2 SVGEGT. Trimming at V came to 4 bases and at J to 6 bases, leaving 6 bases not matched to a gene. The CDR3 is 14 residues long. In DNA form, the CDR3 reads TGTGCCAGCAGTTCAGGGACAGGGTTTTCTGAAGCTTTCTTT. Its translation is CASSSGTGFSEAFF.

The chain combines TRBV7-9 with TRBJ1-1, with a tentative D call TRBD1 (5 bases). Germline CDR1 is SEHNR and CDR2 is FQNEAQ (reference sequence). The CDR3 covers 14 residues. Trimming stripped 5 bases from V and 2 bases from J, with 12 bases between. CDR3 in DNA: TGTGCCAGCAGCCAAGCAGGGAAAAACACTGAAGCTTTCTTT. The encoded protein is CASSQAGKNTEAFF. Drawing the rest from reference TRBV7-9 and TRBJ1-1, the complete variable domain is DTGVSQNPRHKITKRGQNVTFRCDPISEHNRLYWYRQTLGQGPEFLTYFQNEAQLEKSRLLSDRFSAERPKGSFSTLEIQRTEQGDSAMYLCASSQAGKNTEAFFGQGTRLTVV.

The chain carries TRBV28 and TRBJ1-2, with D perhaps TRBD1 (5 bases). The CDR3 totals 13 residues. Per germline, CDR1 MDHEN and CDR2 SYDVKM. Deletions cut 3 bases from V and 7 bases from J, with 12 bases between. CDR3 sequence (DNA): TGTGCCAGCAGTTTGGACACCCGACGTGGCTACACCTTC. Its protein product is CASSLDTRRGYTF.

This clone was observed a handful of times. V and J are TRBV7-9 and TRBJ1-1; no firm D call. The V and J ends lost 4 bases and 5 bases respectively, with 17 bases between them. The CDR3 length is 15 residues. In germline, CDR1 is SEHNR, CDR2 FQNEAQ (reference sequence). The CDR3 region has the DNA TGTGCCAGCAGCTCCACAGTTGGGTCGTATACTGAAGCTTTCTTT. Encoded protein: CASSSTVGSYTEAFF.

The gene calls are TRBV6-2 or TRBV6-3 and TRBJ2-3; 10 nucleotides align to TRBD2. CDR1 is MNHEY and CDR2 is SVGEGT in the germline V gene. This CDR3 contains 21 residues. With 0 bases clipped from V and 3 bases from J, the junction kept 18 bases outside the gene matches. The CDR3 DNA reads TGTGCCAGCAGTTACTCGATTGGCTATCTAGCGGGAGCCCAATGGACAGATACGCAGTATTTT. This sequence encodes CASSYSIGYLAGAQWTDTQYF.

J is TRBJ1-5 and V is TRBV20-1; 9 nucleotides match TRBD1. The CDR3 runs 16 residues. CDR1 is DFQATT and CDR2 is SNEGSKA in the germline V gene (reference sequence). The trim removed 3 bases at V and 4 bases at J, leaving 10 bases unmatched. CDR3 DNA: TGCAGTGCTAGTACCCCGGGACAGGGCCTAAATCAGCCCCAGCATTTT. Its translation: CSASTPGQGLNQPQHF.

This clone appeared once. The V gene is TRBV29-1, the J gene TRBJ1-2, with 12 bases aligning to TRBD1. CDR3 size: 14 residues. J was trimmed by 5 bases and V by 7 bases; bases with no gene match: 8. Looked up from germline, CDR1 is SQVTM and CDR2 is ANQGSEA. CDR3 in amino acids: CSAAGTGGRYGYTF. The CDR3 DNA follows: TGCAGCGCGGCCGGGACAGGGGGCCGGTATGGCTACACCTTC.

The J gene is TRBJ2-7, the V gene TRBV27; D is perhaps TRBD1 (8 bases). Trimming took off 6 bases at V and 4 bases at J, with 13 bases between the two ends. The CDR3 covers 13 residues. The germline V gene has CDR1 MNHEY and CDR2 SMNVEV (reference sequence). As DNA, the CDR3 is TGTGCCAGCAGGGCACAGGGGGGGTACGAGCAGTACTTC. This codes for CASRAQGGYEQYF.

This chain links TRBV5-1 with TRBJ2-3; D may be TRBD1 (6 bases). The CDR3 contains 13 residues. Trimming stripped 7 bases from V and 0 bases from J, with 9 bases between. CDR1 is SGHRS and CDR2 is YFSETQ in the germline V gene. The CDR3 region is CASQDRSTDTQYF. Here the CDR3 DNA reads TGCGCCAGCCAAGACAGGAGCACAGATACGCAGTATTTT.